Below, 23 T cell receptor beta chains from the same sample are listed, as sequenced in a study of technical replicates of blood from a handful of donors. TCRdb's copy holds only in-frame clones and misses some; the assay was immunoSEQ multiplex PCR. The table includes approximately 73,000 clones, 90% to 95% detected once. The specimen sequenced was T cells isolated from PBMCs. All receptors come from a human donor in good health.

The chain has TRBV6-5 and TRBJ2-5, with a possible D match to TRBD2 (5 bases). This CDR3 is 14 amino acids long. V lost 4 bases and J 3 bases, leaving 12 bases between the germline ends. CDR1 and CDR2 (germline): MNHEY, SVGAGI. CDR3 bases: TGTGCCAGCAGTTCCACTAGATCAGAAGAGACCCAGTACTTC. The encoded protein is CASSSTRSEETQYF.

The chain couples TRBV5-4 to TRBJ2-7; 14 bases map to TRBD2. The CDR3 loop spans 17 amino acids. V was pared by 2 bases and J by 6 bases, with 10 bases of the junction left unmatched. Germline lookup yields CDR1 SGHNT and CDR2 YYREEE (reference sequence). This CDR3 reads CASSFDPGLAGAGEQYF. The CDR3, as DNA: TGTGCCAGCAGCTTTGATCCGGGACTAGCGGGAGCAGGCGAGCAGTACTTC.

The chain carries TRBV7-3 and TRBJ1-1; D possibly corresponds to TRBD1 (6 bases). There are 17 residues in the CDR3. Trimming removed 0 bases at V and 0 bases at J, with 14 bases between. CDR1 SGHTA and CDR2 FQGTGA come from the germline V gene. The CDR3 loop reads CASSLTHRVSLNTEAFF. The DNA of the CDR3 is TGTGCCAGCAGCTTAACGCACAGGGTTTCCCTGAACACTGAAGCTTTCTTT.

The rearrangement joins TRBV7-9 to TRBJ2-7; 9 bases line up with TRBD1. J gave up 0 bases and V 5 bases, and 5 bases lay outside the gene matches. CDR3 length equals 15 residues. CDR1 is SEHNR, CDR2 FQNEAQ, per germline (reference sequence). CDR3 loop: CASSTGGLSSYEQYF. CDR3 nucleotides: TGTGCCAGCAGCACAGGGGGCTTGAGCTCCTACGAGCAGTACTTC.

This chain joins TRBV13 and TRBJ2-1; 7 bases are shared with TRBD2. The ends lost 0 bases at V and 0 bases at J; junction bases unmatched: 2. The germline CDR1 and CDR2 sequences are PRHDT and FYEKMQ (reference sequence). The CDR3 runs to 16 residues. The CDR3: CASSLGLAVSYNEQFF. The DNA of the CDR3 is TGTGCCAGCAGCTTAGGCCTAGCGGTCTCCTACAATGAGCAGTTCTTC.

The chain uses TRBV6-5 and TRBJ2-7; a weak D match, TRBD1 (6 bases). V dropped 2 bases and J dropped 3 bases, with 14 bases sitting between them. The CDR3 consists of 15 residues. Germline V gives CDR1 MNHEY, CDR2 SVGAGI. The CDR3 loop is CASSYIQGPLYEQYF. The CDR3 DNA sequence: TGTGCCAGCAGTTACATCCAGGGGCCTCTCTACGAGCAGTACTTC.

The DNA of the CDR3 is TGTGCCAGCAGCTTACCTCCAGGACAGGGCGGCCCCTACAATGAGCAGTTCTTC. As protein: CASSLPPGQGGPYNEQFF. This sequence joins TRBV7-9 and TRBJ2-1; 8 bases fit TRBD1. This CDR3 is built from 18 residues. CDR1 and CDR2 (germline): SEHNR, FQNEAQ (reference sequence). Trimming took 2 bases from V and 2 from J; bases not matched to a gene: 11.

The chain employs TRBV19 and TRBJ2-7, with TRBD1 matching over 9 bases. The germline gives CDR1 LNHDA, CDR2 SQIVND (reference sequence). The CDR3 sequence is 15 residues long. J lost 0 bases, V lost 5 bases, and 5 bases had no gene match. The CDR3 DNA sequence: TGTGCCAGTAGTCCCCGGGACAGGGTCTCCTACGAGCAGTACTTC. The encoded protein is CASSPRDRVSYEQYF.

Written as DNA, the CDR3 is TGTGCCAGCAACAGCCTTAGCGGGAGGGGTTACAATGAGCAGTTCTTC. It encodes CASNSLSGRGYNEQFF. The chain is built from TRBV5-6 and TRBJ2-1; TRBD2 matches at 11 bases. J lost 4 bases, V lost 6 bases, and 9 bases had no gene match. Germline lookup yields CDR1 SGHDT and CDR2 YYEEEE. The CDR3 loop spans 16 amino acids. Looking up the rest from reference TRBV5-6 and TRBJ2-1 gives the full variable domain: DAGVTQSPTHLIKTRGQQVTLRCSPKSGHDTVSWYQQALGQGPQFIFQYYEEEERQRGNFPDRFSGHQFPNYSSELNVNALLLGDSALYLCASNSLSGRGYNEQFFGPGTRLTVL.

Worth noting for this clone: Sequence at one end of the junction differs from germline and may be a read error. The chain joins TRBV4-2 to TRBJ2-7; TRBD2 might be the D (5 bases). Germline values: CDR1 LGHNA, CDR2 YNFKEQ. This CDR3 is built from 13 residues. The CDR3 DNA reads as TGTGCCACCAGCATAGCGTCAGGTCACGAGCAGTACTTC. Encoded protein: CATSIASGHEQYF.

This chain uses TRBV30 with TRBJ1-2; 8 bases map to TRBD1. Losses at the gene ends were 1 base for V and 5 bases for J; bases not matched to a gene: 15. Germline CDR1 reads GTSNPN; CDR2 reads SVGIG (reference sequence). This CDR3 has 17 amino acids. The CDR3 bases are TGTGCCTGGAGTGGGGGTTTGGGACAGGCCTCATTTTATGGCTACACCTTC. It encodes CAWSGGLGQASFYGYTF.

V gene TRBV11-2 combines with J gene TRBJ2-2, with 8 positions matching TRBD1. Germline trimming cut 2 bases from V and 2 bases from J; bases unmatched to any gene: 4. The CDR3 is 16 residues long. Germline values: CDR1 SGHAT, CDR2 FQNNGV. The CDR3 spells CASSLRTGRNTGELFF. The CDR3, as DNA: TGTGCCAGCAGCTTAAGGACAGGGAGAAACACCGGGGAGCTGTTTTTT.

The chain employs TRBV29-1 and TRBJ2-1; 12 bases align to TRBD2. V dropped 5 bases and J dropped 7; count of bases not matched to a gene: 6. The CDR3 has 14 residues. Per germline, CDR1 SQVTM and CDR2 ANQGSEA. The CDR3 nucleotides are TGCAGCGTTAACGGACTAGCGGGAATAAATGAGCAGTTCTTC. This sequence encodes CSVNGLAGINEQFF.

V usage is TRBV19 and J usage is TRBJ2-1; a possible D gene is TRBD1 (6 bases). Trimming left V 8 bases short and J 1 base short, with 9 bases between. The germline V gene has CDR1 LNHDA and CDR2 SQIVND (reference sequence). This CDR3 region has 13 residues. CDR3 in DNA: TGTGCCAGTGGGGACACGTCCTACAATGAGCAGTTCTTC. Protein product: CASGDTSYNEQFF.

This chain links TRBV28 with TRBJ2-5; 12 bases are shared with TRBD2. The ends lost 6 bases at V and 5 bases at J; junction bases unmatched: 10. The CDR3 has 16 amino acids. Germline V gives CDR1 MDHEN, CDR2 SYDVKM. The CDR3 region is CASRSSSGRALETQYF. CDR3 nucleotide sequence: TGTGCCAGCAGGTCCTCTAGCGGGAGGGCCCTCGAGACCCAGTACTTC.

V gene TRBV19 combines with J gene TRBJ2-1, with D maybe TRBD2 (6 bases). Deletions cut 5 bases from V and 4 bases from J, with 12 bases between. CDR3 size: 14 residues. Germline CDR1 LNHDA, CDR2 SQIVND (reference sequence). The CDR3 here is CASSPGGSYNEQFF. CDR3 nucleotides: TGTGCCAGTAGTCCCGGGGGAAGTTACAATGAGCAGTTCTTC.

This chain joins TRBV9 and TRBJ1-1; D remains unclear. V lost 4 bases and J lost 2, with 15 bases in between. Germline CDR1 and CDR2: SGDLS and YYNGEE. This CDR3 region has 15 residues. Written as DNA, the CDR3 is TGTGCCAGCAGCTCCCCGGAATCGGGTAACACTGAAGCTTTCTTT. Its protein is CASSSPESGNTEAFF.

The chain recombines TRBV15 with TRBJ2-7; 7 bases fit TRBD2. This CDR3 has 15 amino acids. Trimming at V came to 7 bases and at J to 5 bases, leaving 14 bases not matched to a gene. Germline V gene lookup returns CDR1 LNHNV and CDR2 YYDKDF (reference sequence). The DNA for the CDR3 is TGTGCCACCACCCCTGACGCGGGAGTTGGCCACGAGCAGTACTTC. This sequence encodes CATTPDAGVGHEQYF.

This chain connects TRBV27 to TRBJ2-2; 11 nucleotides agree with TRBD2. With V trimmed by 2 bases and J by 6 bases, 5 bases remained unmatched. The CDR3 runs 16 residues. The germline gives CDR1 MNHEY, CDR2 SMNVEV (reference sequence). The CDR3 is CASSLLAGGLSGELFF. The CDR3, as DNA: TGTGCCAGCAGTTTACTAGCGGGAGGATTGTCCGGGGAGCTGTTTTTT.

This clone came up a few times. V gene TRBV6-5 combines with J gene TRBJ1-5; D remains ambiguous. This CDR3 is 13 amino acids long. V gave up 4 bases and J gave up 7 bases, with 11 bases separating them. CDR1 and CDR2 (germline): MNHEY, SVGAGI. CDR3 sequence reads: CASSFGGGQPQHF. The DNA of the CDR3 is TGTGCCAGCAGTTTTGGCGGAGGGCAGCCCCAGCATTTT.

The V and J genes are TRBV10-3 and TRBJ2-3, with TRBD2 as a possible D gene (6 bases). Germline CDR1 reads ENHRY; CDR2 reads SYGVKD. There are 13 residues in the CDR3. V shed 7 bases and J shed 0 bases, with 8 bases lying between them. CDR3 DNA: TGTGCCATCACCAGCGGGAGCACAGATACGCAGTATTTT. It is translated as CAITSGSTDTQYF.

The chain carries TRBV19 and TRBJ2-1; 9 nucleotides align to TRBD1. The CDR3 is 13 amino acids. Germline V gives CDR1 LNHDA, CDR2 SQIVND (reference sequence). With V trimmed by 9 bases and J by 6 bases, 6 bases remained unmatched. The CDR3 DNA reads as TGTGCCAGCTCGGGACAGGGAGGCAATGAGCAGTTCTTC. Protein product: CASSGQGGNEQFF.

This clone was seen once. The chain is built from TRBV12-5 and TRBJ1-1; 10 bases map to TRBD1. This CDR3 has 15 residues. Germline lookup yields CDR1 LGHNT and CDR2 FRNRAP. V shed 6 bases and J 5 bases; nucleotides not matched to a gene: 9. This CDR3 is CASGSMRTGGTEAFF. In DNA form, the CDR3 reads TGTGCTAGTGGGTCTATGAGGACAGGGGGAACTGAAGCTTTCTTT.